These T cell receptor beta chains were read from a single sample in a study of cytomegalovirus exposure and HLA in healthy donors. Generated by immunoSEQ multiplex PCR, the TCRdb table keeps only in-frame clones and is missing some. The table shows 150,000 to 160,000 clones, with more than 75% occurring only once. The sample comprised PBMCs. These receptors came from a man aged 25-45 years in good health and CMV-seropositive. The CDR3 runs from the conserved cysteine through the conserved F or W. D genes are given only for firm matches. Size is stated for part of the rows, as once, few or many counts, or as a class when the clone is expanded.

cdr3_nt cdr3_aa v_call d_call clone_size j_call
TGTGCCAGCAGTTATAACAGGGGCCCCGCGGGCCGCTTC CASSYNRGPAGRF TRBV28 TRBD1 - TRBJ1-2
TGTGCCAGCAGCCCCGGACAGGGGGCTAATTACGAGCAGTACTTC CASSPGQGANYEQYF TRBV7-9 TRBD1 - TRBJ2-7
TGCGCCAGTAGCCAGGGACAGGGGAATGAAAAACTGTTTTTT CASSQGQGNEKLFF TRBV4-3 TRBD1 - TRBJ1-4
TGTGCCAGCAGCTCCGACAGTTACTATGGCTACACCTTC CASSSDSYYGYTF TRBV5-4 - - TRBJ1-2
TGTGCCAGCAGAAACATCTACAATGAGCAGTTCTTC CASRNIYNEQFF TRBV6-1 - - TRBJ2-1
TGTGCCAGCAAAGGGACAGAACGATCCTACGAGCAGTACTTC CASKGTERSYEQYF TRBV5-6 TRBD1 - TRBJ2-7
TGTGCCAGCAGCGCAGACAGACGCACAGATACGCAGTATTTT CASSADRRTDTQYF TRBV6-1 - - TRBJ2-3
TGTGCCAGCAGCTTAGGCGCTAGCGGGCTCTACGAGCAGTACTTC CASSLGASGLYEQYF TRBV7-6 TRBD2 - TRBJ2-7
TGCAGTGCTAGGGGACAGGAAGGCTACACCTTC CSARGQEGYTF TRBV20-1 TRBD1 - TRBJ1-2
TGTGCCAGCAGCCAAGATAGTAGGACACCCCCCCGGACAGATACGCAGTATTTT CASSQDSRTPPRTDTQYF TRBV14 - - TRBJ2-3
TGTGCCAGCAGCTACGAGTTACACACCGGGGAGCTGTTTTTT CASSYELHTGELFF TRBV7-9 - - TRBJ2-2
TGTGCCATCAGTGGCGGGGAGGGGAATAGGCCCTACGAGCAGTACTTC CAISGGEGNRPYEQYF TRBV10-3 TRBD2 - TRBJ2-7
TGTGCCAGCAGGGGACAGGGTGGAAACACCATATATTTT CASRGQGGNTIYF TRBV5-4 TRBD1 - TRBJ1-3
TGTGCCAGCAGCCAAGATCTGGGACTAGCGCAGTATTTT CASSQDLGLAQYF TRBV4-2 TRBD2 few TRBJ2-3
TGTGCCAGCAGAAGGGAGCGGGGGGGCGAAGATGAGCAGTTCTTC CASRRERGGEDEQFF TRBV2 TRBD2 - TRBJ2-1
TGTGCCAGCAGCTCTACCACAGATACGCAGTATTTT CASSSTTDTQYF TRBV11-3 - once TRBJ2-3
TGTGCCAGCAGCGTAGCTGGGGCAAGGAACACCGGGGAGCTGTTTTTT CASSVAGARNTGELFF TRBV9 - - TRBJ2-2
TGTGCCAGCCGCGGCATCACAAGCACAGATACGCAGTATTTT CASRGITSTDTQYF TRBV27 - - TRBJ2-3
TGCGCTAAGGGCAGGGGTTATAATTCACCCCTCCACTTT CAKGRGYNSPLHF TRBV4-3 - - TRBJ1-6
TGCAGCGTTGGGGGGCGGGTGAGCTTGAACACTGAAGCTTTCTTT CSVGGRVSLNTEAFF TRBV29-1 - few TRBJ1-1
TGTGCCAGCAGCTTAGGGACAGGGGTCTCACCCCTCCACTTT CASSLGTGVSPLHF TRBV7-9 TRBD1 - TRBJ1-6
TGTGCCAGCAGCCCGCCGCGGAGCGGCCGCGGGCAAGAGACCCAGTACTTC CASSPPRSGRGQETQYF TRBV11-3 - - TRBJ2-5
TGTGCCAGCAGCTCAGGCCCCGGGTGGGGAGGAGGCTACACCTTC CASSSGPGWGGGYTF TRBV13 - - TRBJ1-2
TGCGCCAGCCGCCGGGCGGGGGGGCCAGGAGATACGCAGTATTTT CASRRAGGPGDTQYF TRBV5-1 TRBD2 - TRBJ2-3
TGTGCCATCGGAGGGACAGCCGTAAACTCCTACGAGCAGTACTTC CAIGGTAVNSYEQYF TRBV10-3 - once TRBJ2-7
TGTGCCAGCAGCTTGACTAGCGGGAGCGATGAGCAGTTCTTC CASSLTSGSDEQFF TRBV11-2 TRBD2 - TRBJ2-1
TGTGCCAGCAGTTTCACAGGGTATAACGGCTACACCTTC CASSFTGYNGYTF TRBV6-5 - - TRBJ1-2
TGTGCCAGCAGTCGAGGTGAAAAACTGTTTTTT CASSRGEKLFF TRBV6-5 - - TRBJ1-4
TGTGCCAGCAGCCTCGGGATCCTCACCGGGGAGCTGTTTTTT CASSLGILTGELFF TRBV5-8 - - TRBJ2-2
TGTGCCAGCTCCTCCGGGGGCGGGAGGGCCGAACATAGGTGG CASSSGGGRAEHRW TRBV27 TRBD2 few TRBJ2-7
TGTGCCAGTAGCCTAACAGGGATTACTAGCAATCAGCCCCAGCATTTT CASSLTGITSNQPQHF TRBV19 - - TRBJ1-5
TGTGCCAGCAGCTTAGATCGGGGGGGACGAGAAGCTTTCTTT CASSLDRGGREAFF TRBV11-2 - - TRBJ1-1
TGTGCCAGCAGTAGACAGGGGGGTGAAAAACTGTTTTTT CASSRQGGEKLFF TRBV9 TRBD1 - TRBJ1-4
TGTGCCAGCAGTTTAGACTCGGTCACCGGGGAGCTGTTTTTT CASSLDSVTGELFF TRBV27 - - TRBJ2-2
TGTGCCAGCAGCCCCGGGACAGGGGAGACCCAGTACTTC CASSPGTGETQYF TRBV7-8 TRBD1 - TRBJ2-5
TGTGCCAGTAGTATGTCGGGACAAACGAACCAAGAGACCCAGTACTTC CASSMSGQTNQETQYF TRBV19 - - TRBJ2-5
TGTGCCAGCTCACAACAAGAGACAGGGAACACTGAAGCTTTCTTT CASSQQETGNTEAFF TRBV18 - few TRBJ1-1
TGTGCCAGCAGTGGGGGCGTGTATGGCTACACCTTC CASSGGVYGYTF TRBV2 - - TRBJ1-2
TGTGCCAGCAGCCTCGGACACTCTGGAAACACCATATATTTT CASSLGHSGNTIYF TRBV14 - - TRBJ1-3
TGTGCCAGCAGCATATCGACACTCAGGGGAACTAATGAAAAACTGTTTTTT CASSISTLRGTNEKLFF TRBV13 - - TRBJ1-4
TGTGCCAGCAGCCAAGGATGGGCCTCCTACAATGAGCAGTTCTTC CASSQGWASYNEQFF TRBV27 - - TRBJ2-1
TGTGCCAGCAGTTCCGGGACAGGACCCACTGAAGCTTTCTTT CASSSGTGPTEAFF TRBV6-1 TRBD1 - TRBJ1-1
TGTGCCATCTCTACAGAGAATCAGCCCCAGCATTTT CAISTENQPQHF TRBV10-3 - - TRBJ1-5
TGTGCCAGCAGCGCCAGGGGCCTGAACTCTGGGGCCAACGTCCTGACTTTC CASSARGLNSGANVLTF TRBV7-2 - - TRBJ2-6
TGTGCCAGCAGGGCGGACAGGTTAAGCAATCAGCCCCAGCATTTT CASRADRLSNQPQHF TRBV2 TRBD1 - TRBJ1-5